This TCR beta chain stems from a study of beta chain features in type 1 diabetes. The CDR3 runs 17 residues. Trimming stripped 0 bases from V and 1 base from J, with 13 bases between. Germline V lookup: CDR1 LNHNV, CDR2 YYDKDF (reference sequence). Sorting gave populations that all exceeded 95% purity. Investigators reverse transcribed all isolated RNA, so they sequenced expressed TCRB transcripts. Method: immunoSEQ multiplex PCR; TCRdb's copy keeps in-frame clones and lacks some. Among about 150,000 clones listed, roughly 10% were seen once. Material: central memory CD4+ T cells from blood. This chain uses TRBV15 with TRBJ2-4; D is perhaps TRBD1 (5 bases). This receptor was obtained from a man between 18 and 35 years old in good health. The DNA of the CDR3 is TGTGCCACCAGCAGAGATCCCGGCCAGGGTGCCAAAAACATTCAGTACTTC. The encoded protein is CATSRDPGQGAKNIQYF.